One sample yielded the 28 T cell receptor beta chains listed below, sequenced in a study of T cells in Graves' hyperthyroidism and ophthalmopathy. RNA transcripts provided the source from which TCR beta CDR3 regions were amplified. RT-PCR in the first round (using the HTBI primer set) targeted the TCR CDR3. Each CDR3 protein gets one entry after TCRdb re-called the multiplex PCR reads with MiXCR. The table lists about 580,000 distinct CDR3 sequences, approximately 44% of them singletons. The sample was peripheral blood or thyroid tissue (not recorded which). The receptor set was obtained from a woman under 30 with Graves' hyperthyroidism.

The V and J genes are TRBV20-1 and TRBJ1-5; possibly TRBD1 for D (6 bases). From germline, CDR1 is DFQATT and CDR2 SNEGSKA (reference sequence). The CDR3 extends over 15 amino acids. Trimming removed 5 bases from V and 0 bases from J, with 14 bases in between. In DNA form, the CDR3 reads TGCAGTGCTTTACGGACAGACCTTAGCAATCAGCCCCAGCATTTT. Its translation is CSALRTDLSNQPQHF.

This chain links TRBV29-1 with TRBJ1-1; the match to TRBD1 covers 8 bases. After removal of 4 bases from V and 7 bases from J, the junction contained 5 bases not matched to a gene. CDR3 size: 12 residues. Germline loops: CDR1 SQVTM, CDR2 ANQGSEA. The CDR3 nucleotides are TGCAGCGTTGCCCGACAGGGGCTTGAAGCTTTCTTT. The encoded protein is CSVARQGLEAFF.

The gene calls are TRBV2 and TRBJ2-3, with 8 nucleotides matching TRBD2. Trimming took 3 bases from V and 2 from J; bases not matched to a gene: 7. The CDR3 totals 16 residues. The germline V gene encodes CDR1 SNHLY and CDR2 FYNNEI. The CDR3 region has the DNA TGTGCCAGCAGTGATCTGCGGGAGGTGAACACAGATACGCAGTATTTT. It specifies CASSDLREVNTDTQYF.

This clonotype was seen repeatedly, ten times or more. Compared with germline, one end of the junction differs, possibly owing to a read error. This chain uses TRBV7-7 with TRBJ2-5; D is possibly TRBD2 (6 bases). Germline V gene data show CDR1 as SSHAT and CDR2 as FNYEAQ (reference sequence). CDR3 length: 15 amino acids. CDR3 amino acids: CASSLTRTEQETQYF. CDR3 DNA: TGTGCTAGCAGCTTGACTAGAACAGAACAAGAGACCCAGTACTTC.

This clonotype was observed many times. This sequence joins TRBV9 and TRBJ1-1, with D possibly being TRBD1 (5 bases). Germline assignment: CDR1 SGDLS and CDR2 YYNGEE. V was pared by 4 bases and J by 10 bases, with 17 bases between. CDR3 length: 13 residues. This CDR3 reads CASSTSGFGGAFF. CDR3 coding DNA: TGTGCCAGCAGCACTAGTGGGTTTGGGGGAGCTTTCTTT.

The genes are TRBV7-9 and TRBJ1-1; possibly TRBD1 for D (6 bases). The germline gives CDR1 SEHNR, CDR2 FQNEAQ (reference sequence). The CDR3 totals 16 residues. V lost 5 bases to trimming and J lost 11 bases, with 27 bases between them. The CDR3 bases are TGTGCCAGCAGCCAACGTACCGGGACCGGGGGGGCTGGCGCTTTCTTT. Its translation: CASSQRTGTGGAGAFF.

Note on this clonotype: This clone may be a read error of a much larger clone one base away. This chain joins TRBV10-2 and TRBJ2-5; no firm D call. This CDR3 has 14 amino acids. Germline V gives CDR1 WSHSY, CDR2 SAAADI. Trimming shortened V by 6 bases and J by 5 bases, and 16 bases separated the two germline ends. The DNA of the CDR3 is TGCGCCAGCAGCTACACGACTGGCTGGGAGACCCAGTACTTC. Translated, it gives CASSYTTGWETQYF.

CDR3 in amino acids: CSVEKGSANVLTF. The CDR3 region has the DNA TGCAGCGTTGAAAAGGGATCGGCTAACGTCCTGACTTTC. This rearrangement joins TRBV29-1 to TRBJ2-6; no firm D call. Trimming cost V 2 bases and J 10 bases, with 12 bases left between them. This CDR3 comprises 13 residues. CDR1 and CDR2 (germline): SQVTM, ANQGSEA.

This clonotype showed up many times. J is TRBJ1-5 and V is TRBV20-1, with D perhaps matching TRBD1 (5 bases). V dropped 1 base and J dropped 3 bases, with 7 bases sitting between them. This CDR3 is built from 13 residues. The germline V gene has CDR1 DFQATT and CDR2 SNEGSKA (reference sequence). CDR3 protein: CSARVRDNQPQHF. The CDR3 bases are TGCAGTGCTAGAGTCAGGGACAATCAGCCCCAGCATTTT.

With respect to this clonotype: One junction end disagrees with the germline gene, perhaps due to a read error. V gene TRBV7-2 combines with J gene TRBJ2-7, with 10 bases that match TRBD2. CDR1 and CDR2 (germline): SGHTA, FQGNSA. The CDR3 totals 17 residues. Written as DNA, the CDR3 is TGTGCCAGCAGCAGAATAGCGGGAGGCGAGAGCTCCCACGAGCAGTACTTC. Translating it yields CASSRIAGGESSHEQYF.

The chain is built from TRBV20-1 and TRBJ2-7, with D possibly called TRBD1 or TRBD2 (6 bases each). This CDR3 comprises 15 residues. The V and J ends lost 0 bases and 3 bases respectively, with 15 bases between them. CDR1 DFQATT and CDR2 SNEGSKA come from the germline V gene (reference sequence). The CDR3 region is CSARDTGGVFYEQYF. The CDR3, as DNA: TGCAGTGCTAGAGATACCGGGGGCGTCTTCTACGAGCAGTACTTC.

This clonotype appeared many times. The chain links TRBV12-3 or TRBV12-4 to TRBJ1-1; D remains unclear. Trimming took 5 bases from V and 0 from J, leaving 7 bases between them. This CDR3 has 13 amino acids. The chain's CDR3 is CASSRYMNTEAFF. CDR3 DNA: TGTGCCAGCAGTCGCTATATGAACACTGAAGCTTTCTTT.

This clonotype has just a few counts. J is TRBJ2-5 and V is TRBV6-6; 12 bases fit TRBD2. V dropped 2 bases and J dropped 4; count of bases not matched to a gene: 8. Germline V gives CDR1 MNHNY, CDR2 SVGAGI (reference sequence). The length of the CDR3 is 17 residues. CDR3 residues: CASSYRTSGAPRETQYF. As DNA, the CDR3 is TGTGCCAGCAGTTACAGGACTAGCGGGGCCCCCCGAGAGACCCAGTACTTC.

This clonotype was seen just once. V and J are TRBV10-3 and TRBJ2-7; TRBD1 might be the D (5 bases). CDR1 is ENHRY, CDR2 SYGVKD, per germline. V was clipped by 0 bases and J by 5 bases, with 17 bases between them. The CDR3 contains 16 residues. For the CDR3, the DNA is TGTGCCATCAGTGAGTCTCGGGCAGGGTGGCAGCACGAGCAGTACTTC. Translated: CAISESRAGWQHEQYF.

As concerns this clonotype: A much larger clone is a single base away; this may be a read error. The V call is TRBV11-3, the J call TRBJ2-2; D gene uncertain. The CDR3 runs to 15 residues. The germline V gene encodes CDR1 SGHNT and CDR2 YENEEA. The CDR3 bases are TGTGCCAGCAGCTTAGGTCCGGCGAACGCCGGGGAGCTGTTTTTT. Its protein is CASSLGPANAGELFF.

The chain has TRBV7-9 and TRBJ2-7; 10 bases are shared with TRBD2. The V gene's germline CDR1 is SEHNR and CDR2 FQNEAQ (reference sequence). The CDR3 totals 14 residues. V gave up 5 bases and J gave up 7 bases; unmatched junction bases: 8. The CDR3 DNA is TGTGCCAGCAGCATCACTAGCGGGACCTTGGAGCAGTACTTC. It encodes CASSITSGTLEQYF.

V is TRBV7-2 and J is TRBJ2-7; D is unclear. The germline V gene encodes CDR1 SGHTA and CDR2 FQGNSA. The CDR3 spans 12 residues. Trimming shortened V by 1 base and J by 7 bases, and 8 bases separated the two germline ends. In DNA, the CDR3 is TGTGCCAGCAGCTTAGGATGGCCTGAGCAGTACTTC. This sequence encodes CASSLGWPEQYF.

This clonotype occurred many times. J is TRBJ2-5 and V is TRBV5-1, with D possibly matching TRBD2 (5 bases). CDR3 length: 13 amino acids. Germline lookup yields CDR1 SGHRS and CDR2 YFSETQ. The V end was cut by 1 base, the J end by 6 bases, with 10 bases between. For the CDR3, the DNA is TGCGCCAGCAGCTTGAGGCCGGGGAAGACCCAGTACTTC. As protein: CASSLRPGKTQYF.

The gene calls are TRBV5-1 and TRBJ1-1; no clear D gene. Trimming shortened V by 0 bases and J by 1 base, and 13 bases separated the two germline ends. The CDR3 runs to 16 residues. Germline V gives CDR1 SGHRS, CDR2 YFSETQ. CDR3 in DNA: TGCGCCAGCAGCTTGGCCTCAGGACTCTCGAACACTGAAGCTTTCTTT. It codes for CASSLASGLSNTEAFF.

This clonotype was seen ten or more times. The V gene is TRBV11-2, the J gene TRBJ2-5; TRBD2 might be the D (6 bases). This CDR3 contains 15 residues. V lost 1 base and J 2 bases, leaving 11 bases between the germline ends. Germline V lookup: CDR1 SGHAT, CDR2 FQNNGV. The CDR3 sequence: CASSLGGLPQETQYF. The CDR3 bases are TGTGCCAGCAGCTTAGGAGGACTACCTCAAGAGACCCAGTACTTC.

This rearrangement joins TRBV7-2 to TRBJ2-7; 13 nucleotides line up with TRBD2. The J call is uncertain, as TRBJ2-1 better fits the DNA end. Germline CDR1 and CDR2: SGHTA and FQGNSA. There are 16 residues in the CDR3. This CDR3 reads CASSPRVGLAGPEQFF. For the CDR3, the DNA is TGTGCCAGCAGCCCTAGAGTGGGACTAGCGGGGCCCGAGCAGTTCTTC.

The chain uses TRBV20-1 and TRBJ1-2, with 9 bases matching TRBD1. The trim removed 6 bases at V and 7 bases at J, leaving 15 bases unmatched. This CDR3 is built from 15 residues. CDR1 and CDR2 from the germline V gene are DFQATT and SNEGSKA (reference sequence). This CDR3 is CSASSHIQGAAGYTF. In nucleotides, the CDR3 is TGCAGTGCCAGCAGCCACATACAGGGGGCGGCTGGCTACACCTTC.

The J gene is TRBJ2-1, the V gene TRBV9, with 10 positions matching TRBD2. The junction had 3 bases not matched to a gene; V was cut back by 1 base and J by 8 bases. Germline values: CDR1 SGDLS, CDR2 YYNGEE. The CDR3 loop spans 14 amino acids. The CDR3, as DNA: TGTGCCAGCAGCGTAAGCGGGAGGGGAGATGAGCAGTTCTTC. This codes for CASSVSGRGDEQFF.

In its sample, this clonotype was seen a few times. J is TRBJ1-1 and V is TRBV12-3 or TRBV12-4; 9 positions match TRBD1. The CDR3 has 17 amino acids. The V and J ends lost 5 bases and 3 bases, in that order; junction bases with no gene match: 13. The CDR3 DNA sequence: TGTGCCAGCAGTCCTCCGGGACAGGGAGGGTCTGACACTGAAGCTTTCTTT. Protein sequence: CASSPPGQGGSDTEAFF.

This clonotype was observed at least ten times. The J gene is TRBJ2-2, the V gene TRBV10-2; a weak D match, TRBD2 (5 bases). The CDR3 totals 13 residues. Germline assignment: CDR1 WSHSY and CDR2 SAAADI. V lost 8 bases and J lost 2, with 9 bases in between. DNA of the CDR3: TGCGCCAGCTATACGGGAAACACCGGGGAGCTGTTTTTT. This codes for CASYTGNTGELFF.

This clonotype was picked up many times. The chain joins TRBV20-1 to TRBJ1-2; no clear D gene. The CDR3 loop spans 13 amino acids. Germline lookup yields CDR1 DFQATT and CDR2 SNEGSKA (reference sequence). Trimming cost V 5 bases and J 3 bases, with 13 bases left between them. The CDR3 reads CSALDGLDYGYTF. The CDR3 DNA follows: TGCAGTGCTCTTGATGGACTTGACTATGGCTACACCTTC.

The rearrangement links TRBV20-1 to TRBJ2-5, with 8 bases aligning to TRBD2. The CDR3 has 11 residues. J gave up 9 bases and V 2 bases, and 2 bases lay outside the gene matches. Germline V gene sequence: CDR1 DFQATT, CDR2 SNEGSKA (reference sequence). As DNA, the CDR3 is TGCAGTGCTAGACCGGGGGGGCCCCAGTACTTC. This translates into CSARPGGPQYF.

The chain has TRBV24-1 and TRBJ2-3; 13 positions match TRBD2. The CDR3 runs 15 residues. CDR1 is KGHDR, CDR2 SFDVKD, per germline. This CDR3 reads CARVLAGGSVDTQYF. In DNA, the CDR3 is TGTGCTAGAGTACTAGCGGGAGGGTCGGTAGATACGCAGTATTTT.